These T cell receptor beta chains were read from a single sample in a study of T cells in Graves' hyperthyroidism and ophthalmopathy. TCRdb used MiXCR to reprocess the multiplex PCR reads, holding one entry per CDR3 protein. Of roughly 710,000 distinct CDR3 sequences listed, 35% are singletons. The specimen sequenced was blood. The receptors shown here come from a woman aged 35 to 49 with Graves' hyperthyroidism. Both conserved end residues are part of each CDR3. D genes are given only for firm matches. A clone size is listed for some rows: how often the clone was seen (once, few, many), or a class if it is expanded.

TGTGCCAGCAGACAGACTCCCTATAATTCACCCCTCCACTTT | CASRQTPYNSPLHF | - | TRBJ1-6 | TRBV2 | -
TGCGCCAGCAGCACTGGGACATCCGACTCCTACGAGCAGTACTTC | CASSTGTSDSYEQYF | - | TRBJ2-7 | TRBV5-1 | -
TGCAGTGCTAGAGACGGGCTAGGCACAGATACGCAGTATTTT | CSARDGLGTDTQYF | - | TRBJ2-3 | TRBV20-1 | -
TGCAGCGTTAGGACAGTGGGGAACACTGAAGCTTTCTTT | CSVRTVGNTEAFF | - | TRBJ1-1 | TRBV29-1 | many
TGTGCCAGCAGTCTTCAAAACAGGGGGAACTATGGCTACACCTTC | CASSLQNRGNYGYTF | TRBD1 | TRBJ1-2 | TRBV12-3/TRBV12-4 | few
TGTGCCACCCGCCCGGTGGGCCTCGGAAATCAGCCCCAGCATTTT | CATRPVGLGNQPQHF | - | TRBJ1-5 | TRBV10-3 | -
TGTGCCATCAGTGAGTCCGTCACCGGGGAGCTGTTTTTT | CAISESVTGELFF | - | TRBJ2-2 | TRBV10-3 | few
TGCAGCGTTGACGACGGGGACAAACACTATGGCTACACCTTC | CSVDDGDKHYGYTF | - | TRBJ1-2 | TRBV29-1 | -
TGTGCCAGCAGTTACCTGGAGACCAATGGCTACACCTTC | CASSYLETNGYTF | - | TRBJ1-2 | TRBV7-2 | -
TGTGCCAGCAGCTCCCCCGACCTCGGGTTCGGGGAGCTGTTTTTT | CASSSPDLGFGELFF | - | TRBJ2-2 | TRBV7-2 | few
TGTGCCACCAGCAGAGATCTAGGGGCCTTGGGGACAACTAATGAAAAACTGTTTTTT | CATSRDLGALGTTNEKLFF | - | TRBJ1-4 | TRBV15 | few
TGTGCCAGCACCTCCGCAGGCACACACACTGAAGCTTTCTTT | CASTSAGTHTEAFF | - | TRBJ1-1 | TRBV7-2 | many
TGTGCCAGCAGCAGGGAAGAGACCCAGTACTTC | CASSREETQYF | - | TRBJ2-5 | TRBV18 | many
TGTGCCATCAGTGAGTTGGACAGGGACGGGGAGCTGTTTTTT | CAISELDRDGELFF | TRBD1 | TRBJ2-2 | TRBV10-3 | many
TGTGCCACGAGGCCATACATCAACACTGAAGCTTTCTTT | CATRPYINTEAFF | - | TRBJ1-1 | TRBV6-5 | few
TGTGCCATCAGTGAGGCTAGCGGGGACCAAGAGACCCAGTACTTC | CAISEASGDQETQYF | TRBD2 | TRBJ2-5 | TRBV10-3 | many
TGTGCCAGCAGCCGACTAGCGGGAGACCAAGAGACCCAGTACTTC | CASSRLAGDQETQYF | TRBD2 | TRBJ2-5 | TRBV5-6 | many
TGCGCCAGCAGCCGGGGGTTATTCGGTGGTCACACTGAAGCTTTCTTT | CASSRGLFGGHTEAFF | - | TRBJ1-1 | TRBV5-1 | once
TGTGCCAGCAGCCGCCCGGCCACTGAAGCTTTCTTT | CASSRPATEAFF | - | TRBJ1-1 | TRBV7-2 | -
TGTGCCACCGGGACTAGCGGGGAAGAGACCCAGTACTTC | CATGTSGEETQYF | TRBD2 | TRBJ2-5 | TRBV24-1 | many
TGCAGTGCTAGAGATCGGGGGGACGCTGAAGCTTTCTTT | CSARDRGDAEAFF | - | TRBJ1-1 | TRBV20-1 | -
TGCGCCAGCAGTGGGGCCAGGCGAACGAACACCGGGGAGCTGTTTTTT | CASSGARRTNTGELFF | - | TRBJ2-2 | TRBV10-2 | -
TGTGCCAGCAGCTTGTGGGACAGGGGGCGCTACGAGCAGTACTTC | CASSLWDRGRYEQYF | TRBD1 | TRBJ2-7 | TRBV5-5 | -
TGCAGTGCTAGAGGTCCATCCCGAAGCAATCAGCCCCAGCATTTT | CSARGPSRSNQPQHF | - | TRBJ1-5 | TRBV20-1 | many
TGTGCCAGCAGCCTCGGGGATTCCGGACAGTCGAATGGCTACACCTTC | CASSLGDSGQSNGYTF | - | TRBJ1-2 | TRBV7-2 | many
TGTGCCATCAGTGGCGACAGGGCCCACGAGCAGTACTTC | CAISGDRAHEQYF | TRBD1 | TRBJ2-7 | TRBV10-3 | many
TGTGCCAGTAGTTCCCATTACAGGGGGGGAAACACTGAAGCTTTCTTT | CASSSHYRGGNTEAFF | TRBD1 | TRBJ1-1 | TRBV19 | few
TGCAGCGTTGCCTTGGACAGCGCCGAGCAGTACTTC | CSVALDSAEQYF | - | TRBJ2-7 | TRBV29-1 | many
TGTGCCAGCAGCTTAAAAGGGGGCAAAGCGAACACTGAAGCTTTCTTT | CASSLKGGKANTEAFF | TRBD1 | TRBJ1-1 | TRBV11-1 | -
TGTGCCAGCAGCTTCCCCGGGAGCCCCCTTTACGAGCAGTACTTC | CASSFPGSPLYEQYF | - | TRBJ2-7 | TRBV5-5 | -
TGTGCCAGCAGTGCTGGGAGACAAGGCAGCAATCAGCCCCAGCATTTT | CASSAGRQGSNQPQHF | - | TRBJ1-5 | TRBV25-1 | -
TGCGCCAGCAGCCCCGGGAGGAGTAATTCACCCCTCCACTTT | CASSPGRSNSPLHF | - | TRBJ1-6 | TRBV7-2 | -
TGTGCCATCAAGGGACAGGGGGCGGGCACTGAAGCTTTCTTT | CAIKGQGAGTEAFF | TRBD1 | TRBJ1-1 | TRBV10-3 | -
TGTGCCAGCAGTGATGGTTCCTACGAGCAGTACTTC | CASSDGSYEQYF | - | TRBJ2-7 | TRBV25-1 | many
TGTGCCAACAGCCAGGGAGATCAGCCCCAGCATTTT | CANSQGDQPQHF | - | TRBJ1-5 | TRBV11-2 | -
TGCAGCGTTGTTGACACCTCGGTGTACGAGCAGTACTTC | CSVVDTSVYEQYF | - | TRBJ2-7 | TRBV29-1 | many
TGTGCCAGCAGTGAAGCAGGGGGCGCATTCGGTTACGAGCAGTACTTC | CASSEAGGAFGYEQYF | TRBD1 | TRBJ2-7 | TRBV6-1 | -
TGTGCCATCAGTGAGGAGGTGGGATCCGGGGAGCTGTTTTTT | CAISEEVGSGELFF | - | TRBJ2-2 | TRBV10-3 | -
TGTGCCATCGGTGAAGAGTTAGGTAGCACTGAAGCTTTCTTT | CAIGEELGSTEAFF | - | TRBJ1-1 | TRBV10-3 | -
TGCGCCAGCAGTGAGGATCCGACGCCCGCCTCTGGAAACACCATATATTTT | CASSEDPTPASGNTIYF | - | TRBJ1-3 | TRBV10-1 | -
TGTGCCAGCAGCTTAACCACTTCAGATACGCAGTATTTT | CASSLTTSDTQYF | - | TRBJ2-3 | TRBV7-3 | many
TGCGCCAGCAGCCCTCTGGGACAGGGGTTAAAATCACCCCTCCACTTT | CASSPLGQGLKSPLHF | TRBD1 | TRBJ1-6 | TRBV4-1 | -
TGTGCCAGCAGCCCCGGCCGAGGGGCAGAGACCCAGTACTTC | CASSPGRGAETQYF | - | TRBJ2-5 | TRBV6-5 | many
TGTGCCAGCAGTGAATGGGCAGGGAGGGCGGTGATCCAGCCCCAGCATTTT | CASSEWAGRAVIQPQHF | - | TRBJ1-5 | TRBV6-5 | -
TGTGCCAGCTCACCGTTGCCCGGGGGGAGTGATGGCTACACCTTC | CASSPLPGGSDGYTF | - | TRBJ1-2 | TRBV7-9 | -
TGTGCCAGCAGTTACGGCCTCACTGAAGCTTTCTTT | CASSYGLTEAFF | - | TRBJ1-1 | TRBV12-3/TRBV12-4 | many
TGTGCCAGCAGCGTATCAGGGGGCGTATTTGGCTACACCTTC | CASSVSGGVFGYTF | TRBD1 | TRBJ1-2 | TRBV9 | -
TGCAGCAGCCTGAGGGGAACCCCCTACTACTACGAGCAGTACTTC | CSSLRGTPYYYEQYF | - | TRBJ2-7 | TRBV29-1 | -
TGTGCCAGCAGCCCCATCGATACGCAGTATTTT | CASSPIDTQYF | - | TRBJ2-3 | TRBV7-8 | -
TGTGCCAGCAGAGGAGGGGCAGCCGACACTGAAGCTTTCTTT | CASRGGAADTEAFF | - | TRBJ1-1 | TRBV7-9 | few
TGTGCCAGTAGTATAGAAGGAACCCAAGCTTTCTTT | CASSIEGTQAFF | - | TRBJ1-1 | TRBV19 | many
TGTGCCACCAGTGATTTAACTACAGGTCAGGGCAAATCCGGGGAGCTGTTTTTT | CATSDLTTGQGKSGELFF | - | TRBJ2-2 | TRBV24-1 | few
TGTGCCAGCAGTTATCTACCCTGGGGTTCCTACGAGCAGTACTTC | CASSYLPWGSYEQYF | - | TRBJ2-7 | TRBV6-5 | few
TGTGCCAGCAGTTACTCGTTAGACTCCTACGAGCAGTACTTC | CASSYSLDSYEQYF | - | TRBJ2-7 | TRBV7-8 | -
TGTGCCAGCAGCTTAAGTTGGGGGGCCGGTTCACCCCTCCACTTT | CASSLSWGAGSPLHF | - | TRBJ1-6 | TRBV7-2 | many